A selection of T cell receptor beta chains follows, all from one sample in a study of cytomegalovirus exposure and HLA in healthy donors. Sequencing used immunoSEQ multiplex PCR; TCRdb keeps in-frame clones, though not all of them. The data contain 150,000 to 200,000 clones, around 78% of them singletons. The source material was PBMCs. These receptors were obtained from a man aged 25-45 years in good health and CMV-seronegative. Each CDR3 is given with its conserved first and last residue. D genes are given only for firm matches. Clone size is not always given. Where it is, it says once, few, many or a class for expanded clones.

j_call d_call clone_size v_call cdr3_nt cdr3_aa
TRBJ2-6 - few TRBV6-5 TGTGCCACCAGGGCTTACCGCTCTGGGGCCAACGTCCTGACTTTC CATRAYRSGANVLTF
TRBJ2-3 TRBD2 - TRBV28 TGTGCCAGCAGGGGGCAGCGGGAAGTTGATACGCAGTATTTT CASRGQREVDTQYF
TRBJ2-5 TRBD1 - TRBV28 TGTGCCAGCAGTGTGTCCGGACAGGGGGCACAAGAGACCCAGTACTTC CASSVSGQGAQETQYF
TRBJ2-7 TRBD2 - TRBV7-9 TGTGCCAGCAGCTTAGCACCTAGCGGGAGTGGTGAGCAGTACTTC CASSLAPSGSGEQYF
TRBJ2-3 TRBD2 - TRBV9 TGTGCCAGCAGCGTAGAGGTTAGCGGGAGATTATCAGATACGCAGTATTTT CASSVEVSGRLSDTQYF
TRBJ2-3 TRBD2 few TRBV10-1 TGCGCCAGCAGTGGGCTAGCGGGCACAGATACGCAGTATTTT CASSGLAGTDTQYF
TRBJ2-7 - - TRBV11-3 TGTGCCAGCAGCTTAGGGGGGCTCGAGCAGTACTTC CASSLGGLEQYF
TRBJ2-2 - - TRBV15 TGTGCCACCAGCAGAGATGGAGGACTCAGGGGCACCGGGGAGCTGTTTTTT CATSRDGGLRGTGELFF
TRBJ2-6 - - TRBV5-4 TGTGCCAGCAGCTTGGCCACGGGGAGATTCTACTCTGGGGCCAACGTCCTGACTTTC CASSLATGRFYSGANVLTF
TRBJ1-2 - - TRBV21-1 TGTGCCAGCAGCAAAAGGAGGGGAAATGACTATGGCTACACCTTC CASSKRRGNDYGYTF
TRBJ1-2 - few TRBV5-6 TGTGCCAGCAGTTTGGAGAGGAACTATGGCTACACCTTC CASSLERNYGYTF
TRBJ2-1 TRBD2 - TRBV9 TGTGCCAGCAGCGGAGTACTAGCGGGAGGGATCGATGAGCAGTTCTTC CASSGVLAGGIDEQFF
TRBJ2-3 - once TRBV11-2 TGTGCCAGCAGCCAGGGGTCGGGGAAACGCACAGATACGCAGTATTTT CASSQGSGKRTDTQYF
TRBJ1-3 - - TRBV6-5 TGTGCCAGCAGTTCCCGTTCGGTGTCTGGAAACACCATATATTTT CASSSRSVSGNTIYF
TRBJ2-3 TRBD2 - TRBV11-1 TGTGCCAGCAGCTTCCTTAGCGGGACTAGCACAGATACGCAGTATTTT CASSFLSGTSTDTQYF
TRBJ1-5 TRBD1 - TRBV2 TGTGCCAGCAGGGGACAGGGGGACAATCAGCCCCAGCATTTT CASRGQGDNQPQHF
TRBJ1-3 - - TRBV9 TGTGCCAGCAGCGAGCTAACAGGCGGCTCTGGAAACACCATATATTTT CASSELTGGSGNTIYF
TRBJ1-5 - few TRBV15 TGTGCCACCTCGGGGGGCAATCAGCCCCAGCATTTT CATSGGNQPQHF
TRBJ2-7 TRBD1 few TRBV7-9 TGTGCCAGCAGCCTGGACAGGGTGGCAACCTACGAGCAGTACTTC CASSLDRVATYEQYF
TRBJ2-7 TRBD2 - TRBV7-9 TGTGCCAGCAGCTCAGGGAGGGGAAACGAGCAGTACTTC CASSSGRGNEQYF
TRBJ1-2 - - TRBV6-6 TGTGCCAGCAGTCCCGGCTCACAGGGAGTTCACTATGGCTACACCTTC CASSPGSQGVHYGYTF
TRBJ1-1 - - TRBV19 TGTGCCAGTAGTGCCCGGGGGGCGGAAGGAGCTTTCTTT CASSARGAEGAFF
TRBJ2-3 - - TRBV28 TGTGCCAGCAGTTGGCGGTTCACAGATACGCAGTATTTT CASSWRFTDTQYF
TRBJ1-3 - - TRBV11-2 TGTGCCAGCAGCTTAACATACTCTGGAAACACCATATATTTT CASSLTYSGNTIYF
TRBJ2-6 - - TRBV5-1 TGCGCCAGCAGCTGGGACACTGGGGCCAACGTCCTGACTTTC CASSWDTGANVLTF
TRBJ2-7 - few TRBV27 TGTGCCAGCAGTTTACAGGGGCCTCCGGTCGCTCTTGCTTACGAGCAGTACTTC CASSLQGPPVALAYEQYF
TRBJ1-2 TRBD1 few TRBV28 TGTGCCAGCAGGAGACCGGGACAGGGAGACTATGGCTACACCTTC CASRRPGQGDYGYTF
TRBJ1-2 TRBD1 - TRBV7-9 TGTGCCAGCAGCCCGGACAGGGTCGGTCATGGCTACACCTTC CASSPDRVGHGYTF
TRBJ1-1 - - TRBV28 TGTGCCAGCAGACAGGGGAACACTGAAGCTTTCTTT CASRQGNTEAFF
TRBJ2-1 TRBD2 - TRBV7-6 TGTGCCAGCAGCTTAGTTCCTAGCGGGAGCTCCTACAATGAGCAGTTCTTC CASSLVPSGSSYNEQFF
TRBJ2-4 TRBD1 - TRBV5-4 TGTGCCAGCAGCTTGGATCAGGGGGTCGGAAACATTCAGTACTTC CASSLDQGVGNIQYF
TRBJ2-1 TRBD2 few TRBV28 TGTGCCAGCAGGCTAAGCGGGAGGAACAATGAGCAGTTCTTC CASRLSGRNNEQFF
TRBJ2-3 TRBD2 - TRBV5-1 TGCGCCAGCAGCTTGGTACCAGCAAGCGGGAAAAGCACAGATACGCAGTATTTT CASSLVPASGKSTDTQYF
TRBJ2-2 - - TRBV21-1 TGTGCCAGCAGCAAAGGTAAACAGGGGGCGGGGACCGGGGAGCTGTTTTTT CASSKGKQGAGTGELFF
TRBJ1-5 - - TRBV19 TGTGCCAGTAAGGAGAACAGGTATAGCAATCAGCCCCAGCATTTT CASKENRYSNQPQHF
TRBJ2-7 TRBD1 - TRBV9 TGTGCCAGCAGCGTGACAGGGGAACCCTACGAGCAGTACTTC CASSVTGEPYEQYF
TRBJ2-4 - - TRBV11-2 TGTGCCAGCAGCTTAGATCAACGCGGCATTCAGTACTTC CASSLDQRGIQYF
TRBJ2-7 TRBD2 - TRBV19 TGTGCCAGTAGCGCCGGACTAGCGGCAGTTTACGAGCAGTACTTC CASSAGLAAVYEQYF
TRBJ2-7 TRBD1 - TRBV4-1 TGCGCCAGCAGCCAATTCCAGGGGGCCACGGGATCCTACGAGCAGTACTTC CASSQFQGATGSYEQYF
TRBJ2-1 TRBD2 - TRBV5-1 TGCGCCAGCAGCGCAGGACTAGCCAACTCGGAATTCTTC CASSAGLANSEFF
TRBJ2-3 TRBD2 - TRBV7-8 TGTGCCAGCAGCTTAAGCCTAGCGGTGAGCACAGATACGCAGTATTTT CASSLSLAVSTDTQYF
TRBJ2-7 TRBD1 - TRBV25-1 TGTGCCAGCAGTGAATATAGGACAGGCTTTCACTACGAGCAGTACTTC CASSEYRTGFHYEQYF